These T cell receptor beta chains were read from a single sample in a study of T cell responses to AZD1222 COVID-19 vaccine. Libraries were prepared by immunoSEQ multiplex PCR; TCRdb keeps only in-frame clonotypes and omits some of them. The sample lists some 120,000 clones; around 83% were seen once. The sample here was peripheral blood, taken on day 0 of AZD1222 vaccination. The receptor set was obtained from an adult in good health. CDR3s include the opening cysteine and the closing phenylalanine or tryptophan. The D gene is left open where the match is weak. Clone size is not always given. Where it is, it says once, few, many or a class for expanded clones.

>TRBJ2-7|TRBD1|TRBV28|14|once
TGTGCCAGCAGTACCCGGGACAGTCTCTACGAGCAGTACTTC
CASSTRDSLYEQYF
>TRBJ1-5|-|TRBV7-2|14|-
TGTGCCAGCAGCTCACACTATAGCAATCAGCCCCAGCATTTT
CASSSHYSNQPQHF
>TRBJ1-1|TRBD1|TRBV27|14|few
TGTGCCAGCAGTTCCGGGACAGGGGTCACTGAAGCTTTCTTT
CASSSGTGVTEAFF
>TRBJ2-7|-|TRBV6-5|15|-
TGTGCCAGCATCCCCGCCGGGGGGCGCCGGTACGAGCAGTACTTC
CASIPAGGRRYEQYF
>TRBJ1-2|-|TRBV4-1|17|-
TGCGCCAGCAGCCAAGGTTTTAGTCGCGCCAGGAGCTATGGCTACACCTTC
CASSQGFSRARSYGYTF
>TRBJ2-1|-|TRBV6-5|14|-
TGTGCCAGCAGATCACAGAGCTCCTACAATGAGCAGTTCTTC
CASRSQSSYNEQFF
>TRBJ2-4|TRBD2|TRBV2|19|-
TGTGCCAGCAGTGCGCCGGGAGGCGGGGGGCTTATAGCCAAAAACATTCAGTACTTC
CASSAPGGGGLIAKNIQYF
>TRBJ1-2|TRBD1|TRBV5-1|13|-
TGCGCCAGCAGCCAACAGGGGATCTATGGCTACACCTTC
CASSQQGIYGYTF
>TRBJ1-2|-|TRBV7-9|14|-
TGTGCCAGCAGCGGGACCGGGACGGAGTATGGCTACACCTTC
CASSGTGTEYGYTF
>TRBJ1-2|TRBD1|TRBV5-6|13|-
TGTGCCAGCAGCATGGAGGGGGCGCCTGGCTACACCTTC
CASSMEGAPGYTF